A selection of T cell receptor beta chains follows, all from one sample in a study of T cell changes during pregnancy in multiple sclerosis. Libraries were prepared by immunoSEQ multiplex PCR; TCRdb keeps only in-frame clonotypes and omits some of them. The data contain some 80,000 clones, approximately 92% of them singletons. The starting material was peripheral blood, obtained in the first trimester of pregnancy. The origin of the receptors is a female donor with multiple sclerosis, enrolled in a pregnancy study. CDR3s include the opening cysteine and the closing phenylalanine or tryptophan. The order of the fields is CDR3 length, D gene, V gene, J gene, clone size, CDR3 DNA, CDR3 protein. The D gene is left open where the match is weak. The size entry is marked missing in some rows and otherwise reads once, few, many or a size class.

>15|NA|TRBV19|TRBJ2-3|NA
TGTGCCAGTAGTGGGGTGGGCGGGGGCACAGATACGCAGTATTTT
CASSGVGGGTDTQYF
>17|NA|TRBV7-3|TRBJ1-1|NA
TGTGCCAGCAGCTTAACTAGCCCAGGAACGGGAAACACTGAAGCTTTCTTT
CASSLTSPGTGNTEAFF
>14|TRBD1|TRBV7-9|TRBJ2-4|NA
TGTGCCAGCAGCTCACAGGGGGCAGAGAACATTCAGTACTTC
CASSSQGAENIQYF
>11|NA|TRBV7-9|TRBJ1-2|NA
TGTGCCAGCAGCTTAGGGGGCGGCTACACCTTC
CASSLGGGYTF
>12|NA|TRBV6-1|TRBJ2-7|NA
TGTGCCAGCAGTGAACCTCTCTACGAGCAGTACTTC
CASSEPLYEQYF
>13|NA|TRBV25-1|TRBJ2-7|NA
TGTGCCAGCAGTGATCACAGGGCCCACGAGCAGTACTTC
CASSDHRAHEQYF
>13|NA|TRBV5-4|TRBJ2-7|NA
TGTGCCAGCAGCTTGGGTCCTATCACCGAGCAGTACTTC
CASSLGPITEQYF
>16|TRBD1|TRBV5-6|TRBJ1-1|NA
TGTGCCAGCAGCCCCCAGGGGGCGTGGGCGAACACTGAAGCTTTCTTT
CASSPQGAWANTEAFF
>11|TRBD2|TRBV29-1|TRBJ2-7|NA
TGCAGCGTTGGGGGGGGCTACGAGCAGTACTTC
CSVGGGYEQYF
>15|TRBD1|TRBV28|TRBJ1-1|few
TGTGCCAGCAGGAAACCGGGACAGGGCTACACTGAAGCTTTCTTT
CASRKPGQGYTEAFF
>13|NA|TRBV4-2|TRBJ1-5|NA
TGTGCCAGCAGCCAAGATCGGGGTCAGCCCCAGCATTTT
CASSQDRGQPQHF
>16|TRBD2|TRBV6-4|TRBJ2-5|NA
TGTGCCAGCAGTGAACGACTAGCGGAGCCCCAAGAGACCCAGTACTTC
CASSERLAEPQETQYF
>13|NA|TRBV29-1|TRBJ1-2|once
TGCAGCGTCCATAGCGGACAAGTCGGAGGCTACACCTTC
CSVHSGQVGGYTF
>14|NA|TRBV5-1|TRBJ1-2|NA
TGCGCCAGCAGCTTGGGGGGGCGGAACTATGGCTACACCTTC
CASSLGGRNYGYTF
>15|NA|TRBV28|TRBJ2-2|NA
TGTGCCAGCAGATTCGGACAGCTGAACACCGGGGAGCTGTTTTTT
CASRFGQLNTGELFF
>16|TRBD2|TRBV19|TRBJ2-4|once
TGTGCCAGTAGTATTAGGGCGGGGGGATTAGAAAACATTCAGTACTTC
CASSIRAGGLENIQYF
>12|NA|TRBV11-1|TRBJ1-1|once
TGTGCCAGCAGCTTTATAAACACTGAAGCTTTCTTT
CASSFINTEAFF
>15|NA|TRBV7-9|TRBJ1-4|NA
TGTGCCAGCAGTAAGGGAACGACAGATAATGAAAAACTGTTTTTT
CASSKGTTDNEKLFF
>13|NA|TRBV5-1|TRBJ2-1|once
TGCGCCAGCAGCTCCCAGGGTTTAGAGGAGCAGTTCTTC
CASSSQGLEEQFF
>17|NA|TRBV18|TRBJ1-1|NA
TGTGCCAGCTCACCTCGGACACGACGATCGATGAACACTGAAGCTTTCTTT
CASSPRTRRSMNTEAFF
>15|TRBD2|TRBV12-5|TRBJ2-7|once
TGTGCTAGTGGTTTAGAGCTAGCGGCCCCCCAAGAGCAGTACTTC
CASGLELAAPQEQYF
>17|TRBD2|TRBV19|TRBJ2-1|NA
TGTGCCAGTAGTCCCCGCGGGGGGCTAATCTCCTACAATGAGCAGTTCTTC
CASSPRGGLISYNEQFF
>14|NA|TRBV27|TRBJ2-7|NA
TGTGCCAGCAGTTTAAGGGGGACCGTGGTTGAGCAGTACTTC
CASSLRGTVVEQYF
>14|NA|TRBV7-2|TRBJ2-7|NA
TGTGCCAGCAGCTTGGGGCCTACCCCTAACGAGCAGTACTTC
CASSLGPTPNEQYF
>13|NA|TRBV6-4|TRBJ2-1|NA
TGTGCCAGCAGTCTCGACGGGGGCAATGAGCAGTTCTTC
CASSLDGGNEQFF
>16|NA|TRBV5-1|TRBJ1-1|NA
TGCGCCAGCGGAGTAAGACCGATAGGGGTAATCACTGAAGCTTTCTTT
CASGVRPIGVITEAFF
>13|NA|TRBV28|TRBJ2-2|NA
TGTGCCAGCAGGGGAACGGGGACCGGGGAGCTGTTTTTT
CASRGTGTGELFF
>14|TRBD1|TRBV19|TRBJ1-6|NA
TGTGCCAGTAGTAGACAGGGGGTAAGATCACCCCTCCACTTT
CASSRQGVRSPLHF
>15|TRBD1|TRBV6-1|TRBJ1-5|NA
TGTGCCAGCAGTGTCTCGACAGGGGGCGATCAGCCCCAGCATTTT
CASSVSTGGDQPQHF
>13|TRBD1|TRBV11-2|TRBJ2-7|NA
TGTGCCAGCAGCCCCGACAGGGTCTACGAGCAGTACTTC
CASSPDRVYEQYF
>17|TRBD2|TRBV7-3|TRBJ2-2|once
TGTGCCAGCAGCTTAAGGGGGACTAGCGGGAACACCGGGGAGCTGTTTTTT
CASSLRGTSGNTGELFF
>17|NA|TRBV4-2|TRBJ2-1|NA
TGTGCCAGCAGTTCCCAGGGGGGCAGAGTCTCCTACAATGAGCAGTTCTTC
CASSSQGGRVSYNEQFF
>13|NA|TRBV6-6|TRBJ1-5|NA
TGTGCCAGCAGTTACGTAAAAGCGGGGCCCCAGCATTTT
CASSYVKAGPQHF
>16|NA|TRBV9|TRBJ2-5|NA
TGTGCCAGCAGCGTAGGGGCCCAGGGGGGTCAAGAGACCCAGTACTTC
CASSVGAQGGQETQYF
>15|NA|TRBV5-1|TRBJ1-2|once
TGCGCCAGCAGCTTGGAATCGGGAGGGGGCTATGGCTACACCTTC
CASSLESGGGYGYTF
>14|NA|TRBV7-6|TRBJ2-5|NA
TGTGCCAGCAGCTTAGCGGGGGCTAGAGAGACCCAGTACTTC
CASSLAGARETQYF
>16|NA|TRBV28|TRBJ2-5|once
TGTGCCAGCTTAGATCCCCGTGCCAGCGACCAAGAGACCCAGTACTTC
CASLDPRASDQETQYF
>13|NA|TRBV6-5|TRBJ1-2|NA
TGTGCCAGCAGTAGACATCTTAACTATGGCTACACCTTC
CASSRHLNYGYTF
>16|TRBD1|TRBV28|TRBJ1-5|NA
TGTGCCAGCTTAACAGGGTGGACAGGGCGGGATCAGCCCCAGCATTTT
CASLTGWTGRDQPQHF
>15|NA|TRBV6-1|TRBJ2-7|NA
TGTGCCAGCAGTGAGAGGGTAAGCGGATCCTACGAGCAGTACTTC
CASSERVSGSYEQYF
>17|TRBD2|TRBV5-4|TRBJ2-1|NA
TGTGCCAGCAGCTTGGGATCGCGAGCGGGGGGGGACAATGAGCAGTTCTTC
CASSLGSRAGGDNEQFF
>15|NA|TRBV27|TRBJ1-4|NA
TGTGCCAGCAGTAACATACAGGGACCTAATGAAAAACTGTTTTTT
CASSNIQGPNEKLFF
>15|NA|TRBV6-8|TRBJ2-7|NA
TGTGCCAGCAGTTACCGGAAGCGGGCTACCTACGAGCAGTACTTC
CASSYRKRATYEQYF
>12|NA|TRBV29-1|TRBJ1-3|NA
TGCAGCGGTCGGACAGATGGAAACACCATATATTTT
CSGRTDGNTIYF
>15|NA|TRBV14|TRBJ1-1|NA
TGTGCCAGCAGCCAACGAACAGGGTGGCGGACTGAAGCTTTCTTT
CASSQRTGWRTEAFF
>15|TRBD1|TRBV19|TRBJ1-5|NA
TGTGCCAGTAGTATTACAGGACAGGGGAATCAGCCCCAGCATTTT
CASSITGQGNQPQHF
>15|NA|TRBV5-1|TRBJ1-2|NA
TGCGCCAGCAGCTTCGGAGGGCGGAGTAACTATGGCTACACCTTC
CASSFGGRSNYGYTF
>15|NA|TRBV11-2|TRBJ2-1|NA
TGTGCCAGCAGCTTAGTACAGGGCTCCTACAATGAGCAGTTCTTC
CASSLVQGSYNEQFF